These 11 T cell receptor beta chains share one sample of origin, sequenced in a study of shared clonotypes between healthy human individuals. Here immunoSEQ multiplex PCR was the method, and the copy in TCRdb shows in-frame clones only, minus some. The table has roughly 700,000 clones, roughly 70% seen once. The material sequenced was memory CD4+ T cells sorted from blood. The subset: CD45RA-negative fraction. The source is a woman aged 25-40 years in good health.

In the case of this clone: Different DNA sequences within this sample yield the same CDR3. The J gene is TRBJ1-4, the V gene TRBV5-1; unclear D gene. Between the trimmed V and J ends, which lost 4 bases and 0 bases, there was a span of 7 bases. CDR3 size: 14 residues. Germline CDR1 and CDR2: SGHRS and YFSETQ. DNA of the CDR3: TGCGCCAGCAGCCCGGGTGCAACTAATGAAAAACTGTTTTTT. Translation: CASSPGATNEKLFF. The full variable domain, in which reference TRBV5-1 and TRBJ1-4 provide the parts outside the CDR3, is KAGVTQTPRYLIKTRGQQVTLSCSPISGHRSVSWYQQTPGQGLQFLFEYFSETQRNKGNFPGRFSGRQFSNSRSEMNVSTLELGDSALYLCASSPGATNEKLFFGSGTQLSVL.

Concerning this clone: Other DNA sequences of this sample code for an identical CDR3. CDR3 nucleotide sequence: TGTGCCAGCAGCCCTCTAGCGGGCGGGTACAATGAGCAGTTCTTC. Protein product: CASSPLAGGYNEQFF. The rearrangement links TRBV11-2 to TRBJ2-1; 8 positions agree with TRBD2. The CDR3 runs 15 residues. J was trimmed by 4 bases and V by 5 bases; bases with no gene match: 7. Germline V gives CDR1 SGHAT, CDR2 FQNNGV.

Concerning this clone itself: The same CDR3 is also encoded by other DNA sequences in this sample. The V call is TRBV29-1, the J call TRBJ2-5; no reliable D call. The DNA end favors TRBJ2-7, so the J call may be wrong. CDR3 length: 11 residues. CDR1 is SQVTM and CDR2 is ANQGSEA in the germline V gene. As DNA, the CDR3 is TGCAGCGTTGGCTGGGATTACGAGCAGTACTTC. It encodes CSVGWDYEQYF.

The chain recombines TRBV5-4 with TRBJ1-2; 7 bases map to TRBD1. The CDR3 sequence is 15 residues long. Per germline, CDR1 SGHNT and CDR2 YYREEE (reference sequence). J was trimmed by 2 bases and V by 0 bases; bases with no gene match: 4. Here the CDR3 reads CASSLGTGLNYGYTF. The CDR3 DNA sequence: TGTGCCAGCAGCTTGGGGACAGGACTAAACTATGGCTACACCTTC.

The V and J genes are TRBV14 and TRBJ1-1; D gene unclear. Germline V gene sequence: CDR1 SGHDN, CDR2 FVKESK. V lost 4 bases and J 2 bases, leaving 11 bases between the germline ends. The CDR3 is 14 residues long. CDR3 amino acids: CASSPRTDNTEAFF. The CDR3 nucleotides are TGTGCCAGCAGCCCTAGGACCGATAACACTGAAGCTTTCTTT.

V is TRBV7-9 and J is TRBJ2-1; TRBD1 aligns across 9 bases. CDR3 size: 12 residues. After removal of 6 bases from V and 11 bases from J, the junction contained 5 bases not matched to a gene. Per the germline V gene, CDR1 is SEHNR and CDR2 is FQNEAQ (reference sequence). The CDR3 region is CASSIQGAKQFF. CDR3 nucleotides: TGTGCCAGCAGTATACAGGGGGCGAAGCAGTTCTTC.

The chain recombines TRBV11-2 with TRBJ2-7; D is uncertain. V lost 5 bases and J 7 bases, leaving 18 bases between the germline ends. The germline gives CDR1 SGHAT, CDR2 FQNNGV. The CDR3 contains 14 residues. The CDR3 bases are TGTGCCAGCAGCCCTGGCGTGGGCCCCATGGAGCAGTACTTC. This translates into CASSPGVGPMEQYF.

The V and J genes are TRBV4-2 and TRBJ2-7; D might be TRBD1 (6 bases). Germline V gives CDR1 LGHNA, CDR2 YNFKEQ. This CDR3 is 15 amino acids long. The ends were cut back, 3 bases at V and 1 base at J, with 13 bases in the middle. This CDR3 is CASSHKQGLSYEQYF. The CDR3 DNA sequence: TGTGCCAGCAGCCATAAACAGGGTTTGTCCTACGAGCAGTACTTC.

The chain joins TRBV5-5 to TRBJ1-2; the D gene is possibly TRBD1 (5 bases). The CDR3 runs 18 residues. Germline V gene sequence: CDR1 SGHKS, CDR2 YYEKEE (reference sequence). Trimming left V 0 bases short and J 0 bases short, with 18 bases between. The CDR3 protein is CASSLEQGKVGANYGYTF. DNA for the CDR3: TGTGCCAGCAGCTTGGAGCAGGGCAAAGTCGGAGCTAACTATGGCTACACCTTC.

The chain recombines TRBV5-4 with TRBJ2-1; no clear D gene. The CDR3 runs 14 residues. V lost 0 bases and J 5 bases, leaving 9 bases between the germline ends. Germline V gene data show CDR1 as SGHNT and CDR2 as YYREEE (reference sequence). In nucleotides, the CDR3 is TGTGCCAGCAGCTTGGGTGCGGCTCACAATGAGCAGTTCTTC. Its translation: CASSLGAAHNEQFF.

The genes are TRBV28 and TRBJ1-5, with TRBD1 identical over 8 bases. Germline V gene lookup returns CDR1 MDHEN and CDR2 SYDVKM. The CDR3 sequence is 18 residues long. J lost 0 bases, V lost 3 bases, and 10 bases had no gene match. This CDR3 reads CASSLFRDRMDSNQPQHF. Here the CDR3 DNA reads TGTGCCAGCAGTTTGTTCCGGGACAGGATGGATAGCAATCAGCCCCAGCATTTT.